This T cell receptor beta chain was captured by sequencing in a study of shared clonotypes between healthy human individuals. DNA at around 210 ng, about 30,000 T cell genomes, went into sorted-subset replicate PCRs. Some clones are missing from TCRdb's copy, which holds only in-frame ones; the method was immunoSEQ multiplex PCR. The repertoire holds millions of clones, around 96% seen once, with around 1.1% in the top ten. Positively selected for CCR7, the CD45RO-negative cells used as naive CD8 cells excluded terminally differentiated effector memory CD45RA+ cells. The clonotype was recovered from a man aged 18 to 29 in good health. Sequencing used naive CD8+ T cells sorted from blood.

This CDR3 reads CASLGGEKLFF. CDR3 bases: TGTGCCAGTTTGGGGGGAGAAAAACTGTTTTTT. This chain links TRBV6-6 with TRBJ1-4, with D perhaps TRBD1 (5 bases). Germline CDR1 reads MNHNY; CDR2 reads SVGAGI (reference sequence). Trimming cost V 9 bases and J 8 bases, with 10 bases left between them. CDR3 length equals 11 residues.